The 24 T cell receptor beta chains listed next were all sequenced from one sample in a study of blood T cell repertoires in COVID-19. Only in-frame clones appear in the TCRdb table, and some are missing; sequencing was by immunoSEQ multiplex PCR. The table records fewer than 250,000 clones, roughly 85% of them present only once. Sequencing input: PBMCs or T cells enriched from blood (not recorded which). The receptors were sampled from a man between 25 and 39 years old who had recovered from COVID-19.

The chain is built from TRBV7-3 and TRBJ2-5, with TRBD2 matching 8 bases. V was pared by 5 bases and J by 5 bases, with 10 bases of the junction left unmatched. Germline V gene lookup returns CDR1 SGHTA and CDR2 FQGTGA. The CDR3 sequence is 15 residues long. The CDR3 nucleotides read TGTGCCAGCAGCCGCGGGACTAGAGGTGCGGAGACCCAGTACTTC. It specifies CASSRGTRGAETQYF.

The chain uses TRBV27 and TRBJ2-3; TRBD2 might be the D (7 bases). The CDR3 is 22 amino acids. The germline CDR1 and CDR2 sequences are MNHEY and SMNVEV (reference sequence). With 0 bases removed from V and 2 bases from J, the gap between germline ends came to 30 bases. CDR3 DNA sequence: TGTGCCAGCAGTTTATCTCGCGGAATAGGAGGGGGGGCTACCAATCTCACAGATACGCAGTATTTT. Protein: CASSLSRGIGGGATNLTDTQYF.

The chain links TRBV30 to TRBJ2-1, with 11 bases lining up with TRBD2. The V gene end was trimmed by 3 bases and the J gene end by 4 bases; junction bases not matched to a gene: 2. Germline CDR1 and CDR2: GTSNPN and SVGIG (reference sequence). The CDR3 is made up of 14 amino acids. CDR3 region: CAWRRLAGYNEQFF. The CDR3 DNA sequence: TGTGCCTGGAGGAGACTAGCGGGGTACAATGAGCAGTTCTTC.

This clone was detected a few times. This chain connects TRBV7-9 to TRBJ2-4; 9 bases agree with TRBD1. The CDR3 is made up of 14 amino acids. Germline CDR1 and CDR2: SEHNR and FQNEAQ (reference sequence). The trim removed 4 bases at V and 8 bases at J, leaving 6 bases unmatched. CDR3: CASSSDRGGDIQYF. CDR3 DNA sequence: TGTGCCAGCAGCTCGGACAGGGGAGGGGACATTCAGTACTTC.

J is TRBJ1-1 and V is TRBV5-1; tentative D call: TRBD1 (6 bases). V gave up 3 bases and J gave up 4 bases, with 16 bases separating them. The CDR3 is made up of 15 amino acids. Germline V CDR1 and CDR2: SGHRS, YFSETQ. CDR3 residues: CASSSQTGLGTEAFF. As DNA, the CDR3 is TGCGCCAGCAGCTCCCAAACAGGGTTGGGCACTGAAGCTTTCTTT.

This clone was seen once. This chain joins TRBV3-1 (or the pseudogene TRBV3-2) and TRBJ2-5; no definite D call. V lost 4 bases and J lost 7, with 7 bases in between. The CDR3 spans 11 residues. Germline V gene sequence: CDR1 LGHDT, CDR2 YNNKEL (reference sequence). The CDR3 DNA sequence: TGTGCCAGCAGCCTTCAGTGGACCCAGTACTTC. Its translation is CASSLQWTQYF.

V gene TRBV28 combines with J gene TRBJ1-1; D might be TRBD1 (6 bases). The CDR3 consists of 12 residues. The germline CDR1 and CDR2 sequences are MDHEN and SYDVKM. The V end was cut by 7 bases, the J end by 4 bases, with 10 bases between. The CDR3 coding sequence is TGTGCCAGCACCAGGGGTGGCACTGAAGCTTTCTTT. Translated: CASTRGGTEAFF.

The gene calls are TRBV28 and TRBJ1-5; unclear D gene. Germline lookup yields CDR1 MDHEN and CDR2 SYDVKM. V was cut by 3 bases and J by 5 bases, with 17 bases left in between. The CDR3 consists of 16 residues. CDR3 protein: CASSFLSGPRDQPQHF. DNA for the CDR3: TGTGCCAGCAGTTTTCTTAGCGGGCCGCGGGATCAGCCCCAGCATTTT.

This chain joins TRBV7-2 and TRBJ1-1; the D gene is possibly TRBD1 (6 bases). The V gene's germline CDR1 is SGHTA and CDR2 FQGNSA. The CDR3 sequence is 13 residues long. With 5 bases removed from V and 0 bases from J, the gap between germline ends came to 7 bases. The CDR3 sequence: CASSRGMNTEAFF. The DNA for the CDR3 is TGTGCCAGCAGCAGGGGGATGAACACTGAAGCTTTCTTT.

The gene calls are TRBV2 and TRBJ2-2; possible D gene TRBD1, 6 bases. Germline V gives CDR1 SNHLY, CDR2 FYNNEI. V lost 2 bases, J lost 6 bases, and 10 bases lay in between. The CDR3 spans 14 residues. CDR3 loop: CASSEIQGAGELFF. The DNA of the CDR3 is TGTGCCAGCAGTGAAATACAGGGCGCCGGGGAGCTGTTTTTT.

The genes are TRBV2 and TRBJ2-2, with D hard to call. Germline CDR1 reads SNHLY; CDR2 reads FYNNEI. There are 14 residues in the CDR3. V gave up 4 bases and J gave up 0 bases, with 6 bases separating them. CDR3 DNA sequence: TGTGCCAGCAGTGTCATCCCGAACACCGGGGAGCTGTTTTTT. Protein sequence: CASSVIPNTGELFF.

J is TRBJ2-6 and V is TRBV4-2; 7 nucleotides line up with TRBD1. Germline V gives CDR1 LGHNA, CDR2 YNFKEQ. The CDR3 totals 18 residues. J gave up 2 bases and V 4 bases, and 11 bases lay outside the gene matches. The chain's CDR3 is CASSPERQGLAGANVLTF. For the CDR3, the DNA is TGTGCCAGCAGCCCGGAGAGACAGGGTTTAGCTGGGGCCAACGTCCTGACTTTC.

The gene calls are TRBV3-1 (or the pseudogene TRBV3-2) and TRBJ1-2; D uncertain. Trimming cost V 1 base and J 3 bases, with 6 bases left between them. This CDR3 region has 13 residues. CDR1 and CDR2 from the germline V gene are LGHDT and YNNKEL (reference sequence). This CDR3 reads CASSQGLYYGYTF. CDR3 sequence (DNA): TGTGCCAGCAGCCAAGGGCTTTACTATGGCTACACCTTC.

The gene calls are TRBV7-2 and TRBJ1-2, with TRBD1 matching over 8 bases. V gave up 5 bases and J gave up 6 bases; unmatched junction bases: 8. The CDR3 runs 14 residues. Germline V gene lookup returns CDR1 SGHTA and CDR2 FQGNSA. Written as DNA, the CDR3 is TGTGCCAGCAGCGGAGGACAGGGAGGGAATGGCTACACCTTC. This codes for CASSGGQGGNGYTF.

CDR3 nucleotide sequence: TGTGCCAGCAATCAGGACAGGAAAAAACTGTTTTTT. The encoded protein is CASNQDRKKLFF. V usage is TRBV3-1 (or the pseudogene TRBV3-2) and J usage is TRBJ1-4; TRBD1 matches at 7 bases. V gave up 7 bases and J gave up 9 bases; unmatched junction bases: 5. CDR3 length: 12 amino acids. CDR1 and CDR2 from the germline V gene are LGHDT and YNNKEL (reference sequence).

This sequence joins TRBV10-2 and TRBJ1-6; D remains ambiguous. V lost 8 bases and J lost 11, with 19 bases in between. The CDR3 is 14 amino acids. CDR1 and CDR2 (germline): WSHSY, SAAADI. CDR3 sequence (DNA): TGCGCCAGCGGCCCGACATCGATCTCCCCACCCCTCCACTTT. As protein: CASGPTSISPPLHF.

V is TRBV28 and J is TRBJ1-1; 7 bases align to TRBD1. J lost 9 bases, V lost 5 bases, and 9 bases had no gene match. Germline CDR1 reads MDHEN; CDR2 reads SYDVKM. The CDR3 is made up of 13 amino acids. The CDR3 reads CASSGARGTKAFF. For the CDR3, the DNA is TGTGCCAGCAGTGGCGCCAGGGGGACGAAAGCTTTCTTT.

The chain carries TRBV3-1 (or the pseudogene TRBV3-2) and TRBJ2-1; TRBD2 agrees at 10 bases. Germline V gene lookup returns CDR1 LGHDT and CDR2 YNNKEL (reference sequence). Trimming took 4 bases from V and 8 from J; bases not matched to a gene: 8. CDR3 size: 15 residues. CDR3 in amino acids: CASSLSGGRSHEQFF. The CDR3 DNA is TGTGCCAGCAGCCTTAGCGGGGGGCGTAGCCATGAGCAGTTCTTC.

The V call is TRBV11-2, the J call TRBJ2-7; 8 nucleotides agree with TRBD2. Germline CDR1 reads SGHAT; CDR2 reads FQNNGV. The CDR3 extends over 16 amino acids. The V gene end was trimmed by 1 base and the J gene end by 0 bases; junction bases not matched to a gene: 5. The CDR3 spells CASSLGWAGGSYEQYF. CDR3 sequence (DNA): TGTGCCAGCAGCTTAGGTTGGGCGGGAGGCTCCTACGAGCAGTACTTC.

CDR3 nucleotides: TGTGCCAGCTCACCACAAGCCCCACCCACCTACGAGCAGTACTTC. Its translation: CASSPQAPPTYEQYF. The chain employs TRBV18 and TRBJ2-7; no clear D gene. The CDR3 is 15 residues long. Deletions cut 1 base from V and 2 bases from J, with 12 bases between. Germline values: CDR1 KGHSH, CDR2 LQKENI.

The CDR3 protein is CASNALFTGGSDGYTF. DNA of the CDR3: TGTGCCAGCAACGCACTATTCACAGGGGGAAGTGACGGCTACACCTTC. The chain has TRBV5-4 and TRBJ1-2; 8 bases are a match to TRBD1. The CDR3 runs 16 residues. V was pared by 6 bases and J by 8 bases, with 18 bases of the junction left unmatched. Germline CDR1 SGHNT, CDR2 YYREEE (reference sequence).

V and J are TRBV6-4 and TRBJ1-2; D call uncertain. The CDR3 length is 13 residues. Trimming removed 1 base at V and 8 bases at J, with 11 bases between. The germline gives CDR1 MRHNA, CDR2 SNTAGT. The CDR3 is CASSDLSRGGYTF. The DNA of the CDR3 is TGTGCCAGCAGTGACTTATCCAGAGGGGGCTACACCTTC.

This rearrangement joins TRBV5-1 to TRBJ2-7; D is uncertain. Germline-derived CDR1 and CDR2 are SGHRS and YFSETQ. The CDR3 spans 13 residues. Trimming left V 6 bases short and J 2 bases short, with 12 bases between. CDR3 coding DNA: TGCGCCAGCACAGGCGAGCCTACCTACGAGCAGTACTTC. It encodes CASTGEPTYEQYF.

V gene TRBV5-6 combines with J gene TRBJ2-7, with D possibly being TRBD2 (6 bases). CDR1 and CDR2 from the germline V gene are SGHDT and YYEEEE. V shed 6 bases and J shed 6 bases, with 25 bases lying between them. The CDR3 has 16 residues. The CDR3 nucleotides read TGTGCCAGCACTAGCTGGGGAGGCCCTTTAGTTGGCGAGCAGTACTTC. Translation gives CASTSWGGPLVGEQYF.